The 32 T cell receptor beta chains given below trace back to one sample, sequenced in a study of T cell responses to AZD1222 COVID-19 vaccine. Some clones are missing from TCRdb's copy, which holds only in-frame ones; the method was immunoSEQ multiplex PCR. The data show around 120,000 clones, with about nine tenths seen just once and approximately 2.6% held by the top ten. Material: peripheral blood, obtained 28 days after the second AZD1222 dose. The receptors here all came from an adult who received the AZD1222 COVID-19 vaccine.

Regarding this clone: This same CDR3 is encoded by further DNA sequences in the sample. The chain has TRBV5-1 and TRBJ1-6, with a possible D match to TRBD1 (5 bases). Germline CDR1 is SGHRS and CDR2 is YFSETQ. Trimming cost V 2 bases and J 0 bases, with 6 bases left between them. This CDR3 has 15 amino acids. The CDR3 here is CASSLDSSYNSPLHF. CDR3 nucleotide sequence: TGCGCCAGCAGCTTAGACAGCTCCTATAATTCACCCCTCCACTTT.

The rearrangement joins TRBV28 to TRBJ1-2; TRBD1 agrees at 7 bases. V lost 3 bases and J lost 6; bases outside the gene matches: 16. The CDR3 is 17 amino acids. Germline CDR1 reads MDHEN; CDR2 reads SYDVKM. The CDR3, as DNA: TGTGCCAGCAGTTTGCTCCCCCGGGCAGGGGGGGTCGATGGCTACACCTTC. Protein sequence: CASSLLPRAGGVDGYTF.

The rearrangement joins TRBV5-5 to TRBJ2-1; D possibly corresponds to TRBD2 (5 bases). V shed 4 bases and J shed 0 bases, with 11 bases lying between them. CDR1 is SGHKS and CDR2 is YYEKEE in the germline V gene (reference sequence). This CDR3 is built from 15 residues. The CDR3: CASSQDGGSYNEQFF. In nucleotides, the CDR3 is TGTGCCAGCAGCCAGGACGGAGGCTCCTACAATGAGCAGTTCTTC. Using reference TRBV5-5 and TRBJ2-1 for the parts outside the CDR3, the full variable domain is DAGVTQSPTHLIKTRGQQVTLRCSPISGHKSVSWYQQVLGQGPQFIFQYYEKEERGRGNFPDRFSARQFPNYSSELNVNALLLGDSALYLCASSQDGGSYNEQFFGPGTRLTVL.

The chain employs TRBV18 and TRBJ1-1; D is unresolved. From germline, CDR1 is KGHSH and CDR2 LQKENI. V was trimmed by 2 bases and J by 1 base, leaving 8 bases between them. The CDR3 covers 14 residues. The CDR3 nucleotides read TGTGCCAGCTCACCAGGCCAGAAGAACACTGAAGCTTTCTTT. Protein product: CASSPGQKNTEAFF.

V and J are TRBV29-1 and TRBJ2-2; TRBD2 agrees at 14 bases. Germline CDR1 reads SQVTM; CDR2 reads ANQGSEA. With 7 bases clipped from V and 4 bases from J, the junction kept 5 bases outside the gene matches. CDR3 length: 15 residues. The CDR3 is CSARTSGGSTGELFF. The CDR3, as DNA: TGCAGCGCTCGGACTAGCGGGGGGAGCACCGGGGAGCTGTTTTTT.

V is TRBV5-1 and J is TRBJ2-5; 7 bases map to TRBD1. Germline V gives CDR1 SGHRS, CDR2 YFSETQ. The CDR3 extends over 14 amino acids. Germline trimming cut 3 bases from V and 1 base from J; bases unmatched to any gene: 3. The CDR3 protein is CASSSGQPQETQYF. The CDR3 coding sequence is TGCGCCAGCAGCTCGGGACAGCCCCAAGAGACCCAGTACTTC.

The chain combines TRBV20-1 with TRBJ1-2; D unresolved. Germline assignment: CDR1 DFQATT and CDR2 SNEGSKA (reference sequence). The CDR3 consists of 13 residues. V lost 3 bases to trimming and J lost 8 bases, with 16 bases between them. CDR3 sequence reads: CSASLGSPRGYTF. In DNA, the CDR3 is TGCAGTGCTAGTCTCGGGAGTCCTCGGGGCTACACCTTC.

The V and J genes are TRBV27 and TRBJ1-5; D possibly corresponds to TRBD1 (6 bases). Trimming took 3 bases from V and 5 from J, leaving 11 bases between them. The germline CDR1 and CDR2 sequences are MNHEY and SMNVEV (reference sequence). There are 14 residues in the CDR3. CDR3 sequence reads: CASSFNRADQPQHF. CDR3 DNA: TGTGCCAGCAGTTTCAACAGGGCCGATCAGCCCCAGCATTTT.

The chain has TRBV27 and TRBJ1-2, with D unresolved. This CDR3 spans 15 amino acids. V gave up 4 bases and J gave up 7 bases, with 19 bases separating them. Looked up from germline, CDR1 is MNHEY and CDR2 is SMNVEV (reference sequence). CDR3 protein: CASSYGQQPLSGYTF. The CDR3 nucleotides are TGTGCCAGCAGTTACGGCCAGCAACCTCTCTCTGGCTACACCTTC.

V usage is TRBV7-9 and J usage is TRBJ1-1; D not resolved. The CDR3 consists of 15 residues. The V end lost 2 bases, the J end lost 2 bases, and 12 bases lay between the germline ends. Per the germline V gene, CDR1 is SEHNR and CDR2 is FQNEAQ (reference sequence). CDR3 DNA: TGTGCCAGCAGCTTATTCGGTTCTTCAAACACTGAAGCTTTCTTT. It encodes CASSLFGSSNTEAFF.

The J gene is TRBJ1-4, the V gene TRBV5-4; no clear D. The CDR3 has 15 amino acids. V was clipped by 0 bases and J by 3 bases, with 9 bases between them. CDR1 is SGHNT and CDR2 is YYREEE in the germline V gene (reference sequence). The CDR3 bases are TGTGCCAGCAGCTTGGAACCGGGATCTAATGAAAAACTGTTTTTT. Protein product: CASSLEPGSNEKLFF. Full variable domain (outside the CDR3, taken from reference TRBV5-4 and TRBJ1-4): ETGVTQSPTHLIKTRGQQVTLRCSSQSGHNTVSWYQQALGQGPQFIFQYYREEENGRGNFPPRFSGLQFPNYSSELNVNALELDDSALYLCASSLEPGSNEKLFFGSGTQLSVL.

In DNA, the CDR3 is TGTGCCAGCAGCCCTATCAGGGACAGGGGTAACTATGGCTACACCTTC. It specifies CASSPIRDRGNYGYTF. V usage is TRBV7-9 and J usage is TRBJ1-2; 10 bases agree with TRBD1. The CDR3 runs 16 residues. CDR1 and CDR2 (germline): SEHNR, FQNEAQ (reference sequence). V was pared by 5 bases and J by 1 base, with 7 bases of the junction left unmatched.

V gene TRBV15 combines with J gene TRBJ1-2; D remains ambiguous. The CDR3 loop spans 13 amino acids. The germline V gene has CDR1 LNHNV and CDR2 YYDKDF (reference sequence). V was pared by 0 bases and J by 8 bases, with 10 bases between. The CDR3 loop is CATSRDQVWGYTF. Here the CDR3 DNA reads TGTGCCACCAGCAGAGATCAAGTGTGGGGCTACACCTTC.

This chain connects TRBV5-5 to TRBJ2-3; D gene uncertain. Germline values: CDR1 SGHKS, CDR2 YYEKEE (reference sequence). CDR3 length: 11 residues. Trimming cost V 5 bases and J 4 bases, with 5 bases left between them. CDR3: CASSFADTQYF. The CDR3 DNA reads as TGTGCCAGCAGTTTTGCAGATACGCAGTATTTT.

This clone was observed a single time. The chain has TRBV7-2 and TRBJ2-7; D is uncertain. CDR1 is SGHTA, CDR2 FQGNSA, per germline. The V end lost 3 bases, the J end lost 2 bases, and 8 bases lay between the germline ends. The CDR3 has 13 residues. The CDR3 DNA follows: TGTGCCAGCAGCTTTTCCGCAGCCTACGAGCAGTACTTC. Translating it yields CASSFSAAYEQYF.

This chain joins TRBV5-4 and TRBJ1-2; 10 nucleotides match TRBD1. This CDR3 has 14 residues. V was pared by 0 bases and J by 7 bases, with 3 bases of the junction left unmatched. Per the germline V gene, CDR1 is SGHNT and CDR2 is YYREEE (reference sequence). CDR3 DNA: TGTGCCAGCAGCTTGGGACAGGGGGCGCGTGGCTACACCTTC. Residues: CASSLGQGARGYTF. Supplemented by reference TRBV5-4 and TRBJ1-2, the full variable domain reads ETGVTQSPTHLIKTRGQQVTLRCSSQSGHNTVSWYQQALGQGPQFIFQYYREEENGRGNFPPRFSGLQFPNYSSELNVNALELDDSALYLCASSLGQGARGYTFGSGTRLTVV.

The rearrangement joins TRBV19 to TRBJ2-3; D might be TRBD2 (5 bases). The CDR3 is 16 amino acids. The V end was cut by 4 bases, the J end by 3 bases, with 17 bases between. Germline-derived CDR1 and CDR2 are LNHDA and SQIVND (reference sequence). The CDR3 spells CASSKTGTGFTDTQYF. DNA of the CDR3: TGTGCCAGTAGTAAGACCGGCACGGGGTTTACAGATACGCAGTATTTT.

The rearrangement joins TRBV12-3 or TRBV12-4 to TRBJ2-5; D unclear. This CDR3 is built from 12 residues. V was pared by 5 bases and J by 2 bases, with 6 bases between. The CDR3 here is CASSGVQETQYF. CDR3 sequence (DNA): TGTGCCAGCAGTGGGGTGCAAGAGACCCAGTACTTC.

The J gene is TRBJ1-1, the V gene TRBV19, with D unresolved. The CDR3 extends over 13 amino acids. The germline CDR1 and CDR2 sequences are LNHDA and SQIVND (reference sequence). Deletions cut 6 bases from V and 8 bases from J, with 16 bases between. In DNA, the CDR3 is TGTGCCAGTAGCCCTACGCATCGTCGGGAAGCTTTCTTT. This translates into CASSPTHRREAFF. Full variable domain (remainder filled in from reference TRBV19 and TRBJ1-1): DGGITQSPKYLFRKEGQNVTLSCEQNLNHDAMYWYRQDPGQGLRLIYYSQIVNDFQKGDIAEGYSVSREKKESFPLTVTSAQKNPTAFYLCASSPTHRREAFFGQGTRLTVV.

V usage is TRBV30 and J usage is TRBJ1-5; TRBD1 might be the D (5 bases). CDR3 length: 15 residues. The V gene's germline CDR1 is GTSNPN and CDR2 SVGIG (reference sequence). The V gene lost 0 bases and the J gene lost 4 bases, with 13 bases spanning the gap. The CDR3 coding sequence is TGTGCCTGGAGTGTAGGACTTCCAGGGAATCAGCCCCAGCATTTT. Residues: CAWSVGLPGNQPQHF. The full variable domain, completed using reference TRBV30 and TRBJ1-5, is SQTIHQWPATLVQPVGSPLSLECTVEGTSNPNLYWYRQAAGRGLQLLFYSVGIGQISSEVPQNLSASRPQDRQFILSSKKLLLSDSGFYLCAWSVGLPGNQPQHFGDGTRLSIL.

The chain uses TRBV15 and TRBJ2-3; D is perhaps TRBD2 (6 bases). Germline assignment: CDR1 LNHNV and CDR2 YYDKDF (reference sequence). V shed 2 bases and J shed 6 bases, with 15 bases lying between them. CDR3 length: 15 residues. Written as DNA, the CDR3 is TGTGCCACCAGCAGATCGCCGGGAGCTCGGGATACGCAGTATTTT. Encoded protein: CATSRSPGARDTQYF.

This sequence joins TRBV19 and TRBJ1-2; no clear D. This CDR3 spans 14 amino acids. V dropped 0 bases and J dropped 2 bases, with 7 bases sitting between them. In germline, CDR1 is LNHDA, CDR2 SQIVND (reference sequence). As DNA, the CDR3 is TGTGCCAGTAGTATAGACATTTACAACTATGGCTACACCTTC. Protein sequence: CASSIDIYNYGYTF.

The V and J genes are TRBV5-1 and TRBJ2-2; 7 nucleotides align to TRBD2. J was trimmed by 3 bases and V by 4 bases; bases with no gene match: 12. Looked up from germline, CDR1 is SGHRS and CDR2 is YFSETQ. This CDR3 has 17 residues. The CDR3, as DNA: TGCGCCAGCAGCGGTTGGGGGACGGGAGGCGACACCGGGGAGCTGTTTTTT. This encodes CASSGWGTGGDTGELFF.

The V and J genes are TRBV5-5 and TRBJ1-5; 7 bases fit TRBD1. The CDR3 spans 17 residues. The germline V gene encodes CDR1 SGHKS and CDR2 YYEKEE (reference sequence). V shed 4 bases and J 5 bases; nucleotides not matched to a gene: 15. CDR3 in DNA: TGTGCCAGCAGCCAGACAGGGTTAGGGGTGCTTCATCAGCCCCAGCATTTT. Its protein is CASSQTGLGVLHQPQHF.

This chain joins TRBV7-2 and TRBJ1-5; D remains unclear. V lost 1 base and J 3 bases, leaving 10 bases between the germline ends. CDR1 is SGHTA, CDR2 FQGNSA, per germline. The CDR3 contains 15 residues. In DNA form, the CDR3 reads TGTGCCAGCAGCTTAGGGCGGGGTAACAATCAGCCCCAGCATTTT. Its translation: CASSLGRGNNQPQHF.

The CDR3 DNA follows: TGCGCCAGCAGCCAAGAGCCCGAACAGGGCAATTCACCCCTCCACTTT. Its protein is CASSQEPEQGNSPLHF. The J gene is TRBJ1-6, the V gene TRBV4-3, with a possible D match to TRBD1 (6 bases). The CDR3 loop spans 16 amino acids. The germline V gene encodes CDR1 LGHNA and CDR2 YSLEER. V shed 0 bases and J shed 7 bases, with 13 bases lying between them.

V gene TRBV7-2 combines with J gene TRBJ1-1; no reliable D call. Per germline, CDR1 SGHTA and CDR2 FQGNSA. The length of the CDR3 is 13 residues. Trimming cost V 4 bases and J 1 base, with 7 bases left between them. The CDR3 coding sequence is TGTGCCAGCAGCTCCTGGACGAACACTGAAGCTTTCTTT. The encoded protein is CASSSWTNTEAFF.

The V and J genes are TRBV27 and TRBJ1-2; D gene unclear. The germline gives CDR1 MNHEY, CDR2 SMNVEV (reference sequence). The CDR3 length is 13 residues. V was trimmed by 3 bases and J by 2 bases, leaving 7 bases between them. CDR3 region: CASSFRENYGYTF. As DNA, the CDR3 is TGTGCCAGCAGTTTTCGGGAGAACTATGGCTACACCTTC.

The J gene is TRBJ2-5, the V gene TRBV5-6; D uncertain. Trimming removed 1 base at V and 2 bases at J, with 6 bases between. The CDR3 spans 13 residues. The germline V gene encodes CDR1 SGHDT and CDR2 YYEEEE. As DNA, the CDR3 is TGTGCCAGCAGCTTGTTGGGACAAGAGACCCAGTACTTC. Translated, it gives CASSLLGQETQYF.

The rearrangement joins TRBV9 to TRBJ1-4; 11 bases line up with TRBD1. This CDR3 contains 15 residues. Trimming at V came to 2 bases and at J to 8 bases, leaving 5 bases not matched to a gene. CDR1 and CDR2 (germline): SGDLS, YYNGEE. The CDR3 bases are TGTGCCAGCAGCGTCGGGACAGGGGGAGGGGAAAAACTGTTTTTT. This gives the protein CASSVGTGGGEKLFF.

The V call is TRBV3-1 (or the pseudogene TRBV3-2), the J call TRBJ2-3; no firm D call. Germline CDR1 reads LGHDT; CDR2 reads YNNKEL (reference sequence). There are 11 residues in the CDR3. The V end was cut by 0 bases, the J end by 9 bases, with 4 bases between. The CDR3 DNA is TGTGCCAGCAGCCAAGAGGGAACGCAGTATTTT. This gives the protein CASSQEGTQYF.

The rearrangement uses TRBV5-1 and TRBJ2-5, with D possibly matching TRBD1 (7 bases). Trimming removed 2 bases from V and 9 bases from J, with 20 bases in between. Germline V CDR1 and CDR2: SGHRS, YFSETQ. The CDR3 contains 15 residues. The chain's CDR3 is CASSFSRDSPGAQYF. For the CDR3, the DNA is TGCGCCAGCAGCTTCTCCCGGGACAGTCCGGGGGCCCAGTACTTC.